The next 2 T cell receptor beta chains were all read from a single sample in a study of breast tumors, draining lymph nodes, adjacent tissues. TCRdb recomputed calls from the multiplex PCR reads with MiXCR, one row per CDR3 protein. The sample holds around 230,000 distinct CDR3 sequences, under 40% seen once. The lymph nodes were axillary draining lymph nodes from breast cancer patients. The specimen sequenced was axillary lymph node tissue. Every receptor here comes from a female donor with breast cancer. Some clones in this sample may be carry-over from other donors' samples.

At least ten counts were recorded for this clonotype. This chain connects TRBV7-9 to TRBJ2-3; possible D gene TRBD2, 5 bases. Germline values: CDR1 SEHNR, CDR2 FQNEAQ (reference sequence). Trimming removed 5 bases at V and 3 bases at J, with 15 bases between. The CDR3 loop spans 15 amino acids. The CDR3 nucleotides read TGTGCCAGCAGCCCCCCGGACTTAAGAACAGATACGCAGTATTTT. This sequence encodes CASSPPDLRTDTQYF.

This clonotype was picked up many times. This chain connects TRBV28 to TRBJ2-7; maybe TRBD2 (6 bases). The germline V and J ends were trimmed by 6 bases and 2 bases, with 17 bases remaining between them. This CDR3 is 15 amino acids long. Germline CDR1 and CDR2: MDHEN and SYDVKM. The chain's CDR3 is CASSPAEGGPYEQYF. The CDR3 coding sequence is TGTGCCAGCAGCCCCGCGGAAGGAGGGCCCTACGAGCAGTACTTC.